Below are 3 T cell receptor beta chains sequenced from a single sample in a study of control samples from healthy donors and cancer patients. The protocol was immunoSEQ multiplex PCR, while the TCRdb copy is restricted to in-frame clones and leaves out a portion. This table has tens of thousands of clones, around nine tenths appearing once. Sequencing input: PBMCs. Receptor source: a man aged 35-49 years with colorectal cancer.

J is TRBJ2-5 and V is TRBV2; 8 nucleotides agree with TRBD1. After removal of 3 bases from V and 1 base from J, the junction contained 7 bases not matched to a gene. CDR3 length: 16 amino acids. The V gene's germline CDR1 is SNHLY and CDR2 FYNNEI. In nucleotides, the CDR3 is TGTGCCAGCAGTGACGGACAGGGAACCTTCCAAGAGACCCAGTACTTC. Translated, it gives CASSDGQGTFQETQYF.

The chain is built from TRBV5-5 and TRBJ2-6, with a tentative D call TRBD1 (6 bases). V lost 0 bases, J lost 0 bases, and 10 bases lay in between. Germline CDR1 reads SGHKS; CDR2 reads YYEKEE (reference sequence). This CDR3 region has 17 residues. CDR3 nucleotide sequence: TGTGCCAGCAGCTTGGGACAGGCCTACTCTGGGGCCAACGTCCTGACTTTC. It specifies CASSLGQAYSGANVLTF.

In its sample, this clone was seen once. The gene calls are TRBV4-1 and TRBJ1-4; D perhaps matches TRBD1 (5 bases). The CDR3 consists of 16 residues. V was trimmed by 4 bases and J by 4 bases, leaving 16 bases between them. Germline V gene sequence: CDR1 MGHRA, CDR2 YSYEKL. In nucleotides, the CDR3 is TGCGCCAGCAGCCTCTATTCCAGCCAGGGTAATGAAAAACTGTTTTTT. The encoded protein is CASSLYSSQGNEKLFF.